This is a list of T cell receptor beta chains from one sample in a study of T cells in Graves' hyperthyroidism and ophthalmopathy. TCRdb called the multiplex PCR reads again in MiXCR, with one record for every CDR3 protein. The sample holds hundreds of thousands of distinct CDR3 sequences; more than 30% are singletons and the top ten take approximately 10%. Specimen: blood. Receptors originate from a man between 18 and 29 years old with Graves' hyperthyroidism. CDR3s leave out the opening cysteine and the closing phenylalanine or tryptophan. Fields, in order: D gene, V gene, CDR3 protein. A D gene is named only where the DNA matches it firmly.

d_gene: -; v_gene: TRBV4-3; CDR3aa: ASSQDAVGETQY
d_gene: -; v_gene: TRBV6-5; CDR3aa: ASIPASGTEAF
d_gene: -; v_gene: TRBV10-2; CDR3aa: VPYGYT
d_gene: TRBD2; v_gene: TRBV20-1; CDR3aa: SAPSGRSNEQY
d_gene: -; v_gene: TRBV7-8; CDR3aa: ASSLEAELSYEQY
d_gene: -; v_gene: TRBV9; CDR3aa: ASSSGRQLQETQY
d_gene: -; v_gene: TRBV5-1; CDR3aa: ASSLGGRGQPQH
d_gene: TRBD2; v_gene: TRBV10-3; CDR3aa: AISRTSGSTDTQY
d_gene: -; v_gene: TRBV12-3/TRBV12-4; CDR3aa: ASSYYRGANTGELF
d_gene: TRBD2; v_gene: TRBV10-3; CDR3aa: AISESAAGGDEQY
d_gene: TRBD1; v_gene: TRBV10-3; CDR3aa: AISESRRGYNEQY
d_gene: -; v_gene: TRBV10-3; CDR3aa: AISEGPTNTGELF
d_gene: -; v_gene: TRBV10-1; CDR3aa: TSRGTGIPQPQH
d_gene: -; v_gene: TRBV9; CDR3aa: ASSRPGRETQY
d_gene: TRBD1; v_gene: TRBV14; CDR3aa: ASSYDRARAF
d_gene: TRBD1; v_gene: TRBV7-2; CDR3aa: ATRATGGGEQY
d_gene: -; v_gene: TRBV29-1; CDR3aa: GVEGSPSNYGYT
d_gene: TRBD1; v_gene: TRBV5-1; CDR3aa: VSRLRTGPTNEKLF
d_gene: -; v_gene: TRBV20-1; CDR3aa: SARDGRGRSTGELF
d_gene: -; v_gene: TRBV5-1; CDR3aa: ASSEGGYNEKLF
d_gene: TRBD2; v_gene: TRBV20-1; CDR3aa: SARNLAGDEQY
d_gene: TRBD2; v_gene: TRBV15; CDR3aa: ATSRPGLAGEGEQF
d_gene: -; v_gene: TRBV11-2; CDR3aa: ASIWKGRRSTEAF
d_gene: -; v_gene: TRBV5-1; CDR3aa: ASSGPGAGELF
d_gene: -; v_gene: TRBV2; CDR3aa: ASSESGDTEAF
d_gene: -; v_gene: TRBV4-1; CDR3aa: ASSQRGGTEAF
d_gene: -; v_gene: TRBV28; CDR3aa: ARGVEQY
d_gene: -; v_gene: TRBV5-1; CDR3aa: ASSPDGGDGYT
d_gene: TRBD1; v_gene: TRBV10-1; CDR3aa: ASSSLGQGGYEAF
d_gene: TRBD1; v_gene: TRBV24-1; CDR3aa: ATSDHRQGTGQPQH
d_gene: TRBD1; v_gene: TRBV10-3; CDR3aa: AIRTGGREQY
d_gene: -; v_gene: TRBV6-6; CDR3aa: ASSTLGQETQY
d_gene: -; v_gene: TRBV6-4; CDR3aa: ASSATQGSRANVLT
d_gene: TRBD1; v_gene: TRBV6-6; CDR3aa: ASRDRDRGYQPQH
d_gene: TRBD1; v_gene: TRBV4-1; CDR3aa: ASSREGQGMNTEAF
d_gene: -; v_gene: TRBV6-2/TRBV6-3; CDR3aa: ASTESDTQY
d_gene: TRBD1; v_gene: TRBV20-1; CDR3aa: SADSGGNTEAF
d_gene: -; v_gene: TRBV20-1; CDR3aa: SARTQETQY
d_gene: -; v_gene: TRBV7-2; CDR3aa: ASSLGGQGYYEQY
d_gene: -; v_gene: TRBV5-1; CDR3aa: ASSVLMPQETQY
d_gene: TRBD2; v_gene: TRBV5-1; CDR3aa: ASSPGVAGTYEQY
d_gene: TRBD2; v_gene: TRBV7-9; CDR3aa: ASSLFIAGFDEQY
d_gene: -; v_gene: TRBV29-1; CDR3aa: SVEWTDNEQF
d_gene: TRBD1; v_gene: TRBV12-3/TRBV12-4; CDR3aa: ASSFDRGTGELF
d_gene: -; v_gene: TRBV29-1; CDR3aa: SVGAGELF
d_gene: TRBD2; v_gene: TRBV14; CDR3aa: ASSQDRTRGETQY
d_gene: -; v_gene: TRBV5-6; CDR3aa: ASSTWAYEQY
d_gene: -; v_gene: TRBV29-1; CDR3aa: SVESVWSGKENYGYT
d_gene: TRBD1; v_gene: TRBV7-2; CDR3aa: ASSPSDRGGLHEQY
d_gene: TRBD1; v_gene: TRBV7-6; CDR3aa: ASSEDGQGETQY
d_gene: -; v_gene: TRBV11-3; CDR3aa: ASSFDSGGTEAF
d_gene: -; v_gene: TRBV2; CDR3aa: ASRDTETQY
d_gene: TRBD1; v_gene: TRBV11-1; CDR3aa: ASSSLGQGNGELF
d_gene: -; v_gene: TRBV7-9; CDR3aa: ASSSIQGTVEAF
d_gene: -; v_gene: TRBV2; CDR3aa: AIQGNTGELF
d_gene: -; v_gene: TRBV20-1; CDR3aa: SAVPGNTEAF
d_gene: TRBD2; v_gene: TRBV7-9; CDR3aa: ASSLPGLDYEQY